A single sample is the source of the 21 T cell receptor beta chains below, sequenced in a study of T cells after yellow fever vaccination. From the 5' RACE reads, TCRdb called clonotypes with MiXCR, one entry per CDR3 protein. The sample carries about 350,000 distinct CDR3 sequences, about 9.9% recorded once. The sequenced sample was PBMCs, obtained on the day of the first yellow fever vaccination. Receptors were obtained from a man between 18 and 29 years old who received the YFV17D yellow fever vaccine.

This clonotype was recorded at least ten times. CDR3: CSVVSGGWSEAFF. In DNA form, the CDR3 reads TGCAGCGTTGTGTCGGGTGGATGGTCTGAAGCTTTCTTT. The V call is TRBV29-1, the J call TRBJ1-1; D is uncertain. The V end lost 4 bases, the J end lost 6 bases, and 15 bases lay between the germline ends. CDR1 and CDR2 (germline): SQVTM, ANQGSEA. The CDR3 consists of 13 residues.

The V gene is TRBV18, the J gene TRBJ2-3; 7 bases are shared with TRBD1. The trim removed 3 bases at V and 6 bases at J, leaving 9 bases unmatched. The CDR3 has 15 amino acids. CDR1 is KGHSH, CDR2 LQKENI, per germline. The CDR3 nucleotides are TGTGCCAGCTCACCCGGGACAGCCATCCGTGATACGCAGTATTTT. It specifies CASSPGTAIRDTQYF.

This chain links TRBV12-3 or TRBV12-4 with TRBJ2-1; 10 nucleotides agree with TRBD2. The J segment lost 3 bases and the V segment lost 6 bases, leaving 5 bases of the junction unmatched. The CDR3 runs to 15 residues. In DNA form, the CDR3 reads TGTGCCAGCAGCATACTAGCGGGGTTCTACAATGAGCAGTTCTTC. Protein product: CASSILAGFYNEQFF.

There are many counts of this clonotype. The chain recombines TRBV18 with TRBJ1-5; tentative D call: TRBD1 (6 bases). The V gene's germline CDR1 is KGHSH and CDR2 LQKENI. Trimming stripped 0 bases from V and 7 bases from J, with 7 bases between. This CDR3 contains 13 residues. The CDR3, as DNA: TGTGCCAGCTCACCACCGGGGGCCCAGCCCCAGCATTTT. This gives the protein CASSPPGAQPQHF.

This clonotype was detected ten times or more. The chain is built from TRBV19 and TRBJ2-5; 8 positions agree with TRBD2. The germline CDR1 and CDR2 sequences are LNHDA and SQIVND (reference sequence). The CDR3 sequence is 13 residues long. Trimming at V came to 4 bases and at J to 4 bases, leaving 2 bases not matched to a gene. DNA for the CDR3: TGTGCCAGTAGTAGACGGGGGGGAGAGACCCAGTACTTC. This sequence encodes CASSRRGGETQYF.

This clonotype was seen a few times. CDR3 sequence (DNA): TGTGCCAGCAGCTCCGGCTACACCTTC. Residues: CASSSGYTF. The chain links TRBV7-8 to TRBJ1-2; no reliable D call. CDR1 is SGHVS, CDR2 FQNEAQ, per germline. Trimming stripped 4 bases from V and 8 bases from J, with 2 bases between. CDR3 length: 9 residues. Looking up the rest from reference TRBV7-8 and TRBJ1-2 gives the full variable domain: GAGVSQSPRYKVAKRGQDVALRCDPISGHVSLFWYQQALGQGPEFLTYFQNEAQLDKSGLPSDRFFAERPEGSVSTLKIQRTQQEDSAVYLCASSSGYTFGSGTRLTVV.

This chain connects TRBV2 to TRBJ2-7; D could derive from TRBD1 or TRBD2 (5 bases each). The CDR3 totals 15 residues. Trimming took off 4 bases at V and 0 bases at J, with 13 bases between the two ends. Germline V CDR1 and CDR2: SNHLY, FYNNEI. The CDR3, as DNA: TGTGCCAGCAGTGTCGGCAGGGACCTCTCCTACGAGCAGTACGTC. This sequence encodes CASSVGRDLSYEQYV.

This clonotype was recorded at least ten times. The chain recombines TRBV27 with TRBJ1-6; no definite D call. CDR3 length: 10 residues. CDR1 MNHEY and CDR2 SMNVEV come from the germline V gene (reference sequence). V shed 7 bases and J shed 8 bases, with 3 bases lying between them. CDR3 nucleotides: TGTGCCAGCACGGATTCACCCCTCCACTTT. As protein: CASTDSPLHF.

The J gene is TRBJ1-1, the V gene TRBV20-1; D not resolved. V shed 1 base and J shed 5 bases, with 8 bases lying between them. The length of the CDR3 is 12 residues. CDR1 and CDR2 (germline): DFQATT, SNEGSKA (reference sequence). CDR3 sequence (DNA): TGCAGTGCTAGAGGCGGAGAAACTGAAGCTTTCTTT. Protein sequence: CSARGGETEAFF.

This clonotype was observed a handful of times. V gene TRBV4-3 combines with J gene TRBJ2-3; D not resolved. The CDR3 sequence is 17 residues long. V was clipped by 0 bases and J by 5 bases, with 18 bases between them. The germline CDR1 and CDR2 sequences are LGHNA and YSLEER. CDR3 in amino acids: CASSQEPTALVKDTQYF. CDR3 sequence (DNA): TGCGCCAGCAGCCAAGAGCCCACCGCCCTAGTTAAAGATACGCAGTATTTT.

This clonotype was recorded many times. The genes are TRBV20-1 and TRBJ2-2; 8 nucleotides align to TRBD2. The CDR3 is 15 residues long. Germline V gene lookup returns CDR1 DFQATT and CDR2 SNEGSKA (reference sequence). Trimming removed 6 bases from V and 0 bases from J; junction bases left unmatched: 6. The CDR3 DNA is TGCAGTGCCCCCCGTAGCGGGGCGAACACCGGGGAGCTGTTTTTT. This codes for CSAPRSGANTGELFF.

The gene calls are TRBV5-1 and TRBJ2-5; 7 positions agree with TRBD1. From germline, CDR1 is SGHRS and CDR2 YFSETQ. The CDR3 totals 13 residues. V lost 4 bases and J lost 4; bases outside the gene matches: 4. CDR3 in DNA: TGCGCCAGCAGCCCGGGACAGACAGAGACCCAGTACTTC. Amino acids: CASSPGQTETQYF.

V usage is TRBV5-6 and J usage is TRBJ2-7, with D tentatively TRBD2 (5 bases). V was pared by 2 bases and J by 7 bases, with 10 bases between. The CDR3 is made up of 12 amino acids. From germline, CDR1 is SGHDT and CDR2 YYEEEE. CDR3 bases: TGTGCCAGCAGCTTAAGGACTTCTGAGCAGTACTTC. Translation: CASSLRTSEQYF.

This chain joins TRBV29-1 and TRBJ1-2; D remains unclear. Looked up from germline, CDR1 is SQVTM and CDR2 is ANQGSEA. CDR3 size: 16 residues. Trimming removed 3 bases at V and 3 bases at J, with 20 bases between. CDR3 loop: CSVDAAEDGKYYGYTF. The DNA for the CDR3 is TGCAGCGTTGATGCGGCAGAGGACGGGAAGTACTATGGCTACACCTTC.

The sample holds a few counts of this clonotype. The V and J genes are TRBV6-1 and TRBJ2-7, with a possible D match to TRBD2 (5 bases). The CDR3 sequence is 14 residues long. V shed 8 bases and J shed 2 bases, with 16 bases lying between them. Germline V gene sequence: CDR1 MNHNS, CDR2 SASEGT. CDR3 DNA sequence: TGTGCCAGCGGTCGGGAAGGGCCCCCCTACGAGCAGTACGTC. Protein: CASGREGPPYEQYV.

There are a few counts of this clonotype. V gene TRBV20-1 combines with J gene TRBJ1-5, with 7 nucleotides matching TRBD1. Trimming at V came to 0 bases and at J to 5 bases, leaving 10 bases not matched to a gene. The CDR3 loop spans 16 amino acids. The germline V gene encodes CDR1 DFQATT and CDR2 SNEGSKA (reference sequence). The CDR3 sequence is CSARDGLAGGYQPQHF. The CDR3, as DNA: TGCAGTGCTAGAGATGGGTTGGCAGGGGGATATCAGCCCCAGCATTTT.

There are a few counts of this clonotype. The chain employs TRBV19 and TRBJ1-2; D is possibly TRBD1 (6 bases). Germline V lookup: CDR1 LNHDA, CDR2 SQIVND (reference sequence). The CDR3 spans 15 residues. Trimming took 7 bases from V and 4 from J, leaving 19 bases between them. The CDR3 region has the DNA TGTGCCAGTATAAGGGGTCAGGGGAACGGCTATGGCTACACCTTC. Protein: CASIRGQGNGYGYTF.

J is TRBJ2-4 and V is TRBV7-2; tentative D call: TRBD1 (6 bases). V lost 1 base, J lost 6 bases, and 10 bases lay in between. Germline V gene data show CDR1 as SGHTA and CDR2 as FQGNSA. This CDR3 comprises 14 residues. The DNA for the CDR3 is TGTGCCAGCAGCTTAGGGGTAGGGGGAAACATTCAGTACTTC. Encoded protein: CASSLGVGGNIQYF. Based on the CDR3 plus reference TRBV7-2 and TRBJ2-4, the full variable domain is GAGVSQSPSNKVTEKGKDVELRCDPISGHTALYWYRQSLGQGLEFLIYFQGNSAPDKSGLPSDRFSAERTGGSVSTLTIQRTQQEDSAVYLCASSLGVGGNIQYFGAGTRLSVL.

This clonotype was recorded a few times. CDR3 nucleotides: TGTGCCAGCGCATTCTGGGGCACAGTGAACACTGAAGCTTTCTTT. Its translation: CASAFWGTVNTEAFF. The chain links TRBV6-2 or TRBV6-3 to TRBJ1-1; weak D call: TRBD1 (5 bases). CDR1 MNHEY and CDR2 SVGEGT come from the germline V gene. This CDR3 comprises 15 residues. Trimming pared 8 bases from V and 0 bases from J, leaving 16 bases between.

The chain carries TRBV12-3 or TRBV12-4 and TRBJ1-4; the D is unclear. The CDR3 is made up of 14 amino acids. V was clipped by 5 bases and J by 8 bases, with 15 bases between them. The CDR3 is CASSPPAVGEKLFF. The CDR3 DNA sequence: TGTGCCAGCAGTCCCCCCGCCGTAGGCGAAAAACTGTTTTTT.

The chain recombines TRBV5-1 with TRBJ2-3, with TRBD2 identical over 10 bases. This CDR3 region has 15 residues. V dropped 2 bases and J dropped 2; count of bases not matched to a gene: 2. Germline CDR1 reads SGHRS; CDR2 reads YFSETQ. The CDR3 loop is CASSFSGGTTDTQYF. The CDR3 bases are TGCGCCAGCAGCTTTAGCGGGGGGACCACAGATACGCAGTATTTT.